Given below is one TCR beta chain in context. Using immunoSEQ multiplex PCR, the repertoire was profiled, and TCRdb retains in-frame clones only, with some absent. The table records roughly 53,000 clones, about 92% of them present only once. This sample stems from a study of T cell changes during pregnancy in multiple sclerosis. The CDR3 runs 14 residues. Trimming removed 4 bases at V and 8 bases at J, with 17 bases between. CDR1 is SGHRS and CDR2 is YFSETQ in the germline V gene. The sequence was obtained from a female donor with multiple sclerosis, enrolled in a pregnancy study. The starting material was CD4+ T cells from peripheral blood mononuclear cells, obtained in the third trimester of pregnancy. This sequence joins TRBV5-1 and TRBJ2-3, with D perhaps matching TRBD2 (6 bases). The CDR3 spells CASSLTSNGGTQYF. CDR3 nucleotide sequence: TGCGCCAGCAGCCTCACTAGCAACGGTGGTACGCAGTATTTT.